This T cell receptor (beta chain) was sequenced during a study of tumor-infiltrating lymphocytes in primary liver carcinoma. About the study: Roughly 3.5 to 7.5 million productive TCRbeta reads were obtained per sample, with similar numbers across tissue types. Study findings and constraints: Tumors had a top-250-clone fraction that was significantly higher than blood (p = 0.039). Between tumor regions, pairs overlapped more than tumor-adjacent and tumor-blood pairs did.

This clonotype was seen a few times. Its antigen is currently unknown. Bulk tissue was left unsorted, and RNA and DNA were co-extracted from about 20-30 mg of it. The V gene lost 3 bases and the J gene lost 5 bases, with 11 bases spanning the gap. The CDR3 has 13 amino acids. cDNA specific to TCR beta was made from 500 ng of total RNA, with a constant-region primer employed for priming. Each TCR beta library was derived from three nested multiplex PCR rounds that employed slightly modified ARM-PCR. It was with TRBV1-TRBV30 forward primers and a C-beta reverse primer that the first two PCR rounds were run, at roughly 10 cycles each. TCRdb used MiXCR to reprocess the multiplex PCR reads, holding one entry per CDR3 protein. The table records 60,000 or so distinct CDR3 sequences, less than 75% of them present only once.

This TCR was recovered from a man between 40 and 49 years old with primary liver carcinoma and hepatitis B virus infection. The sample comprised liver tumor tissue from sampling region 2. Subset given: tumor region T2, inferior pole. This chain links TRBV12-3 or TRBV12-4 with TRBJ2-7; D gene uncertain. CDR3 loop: CASSLSGIHEQYF. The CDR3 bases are TGTGCCAGCAGTTTGTCGGGTATCCACGAGCAGTACTTC.